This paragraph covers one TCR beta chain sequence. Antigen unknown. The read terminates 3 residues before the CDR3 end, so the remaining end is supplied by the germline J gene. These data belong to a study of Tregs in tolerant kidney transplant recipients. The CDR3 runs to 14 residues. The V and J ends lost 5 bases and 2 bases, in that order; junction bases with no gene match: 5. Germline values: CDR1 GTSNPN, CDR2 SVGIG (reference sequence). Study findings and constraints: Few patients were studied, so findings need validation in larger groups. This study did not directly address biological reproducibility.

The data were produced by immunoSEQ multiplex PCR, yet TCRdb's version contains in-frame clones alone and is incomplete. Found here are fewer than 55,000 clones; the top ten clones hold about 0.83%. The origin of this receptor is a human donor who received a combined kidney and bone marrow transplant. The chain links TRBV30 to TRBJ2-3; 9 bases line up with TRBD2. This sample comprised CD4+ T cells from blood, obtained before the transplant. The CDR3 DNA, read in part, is TGTGCCTGGGGGACTAGCAGAAACACAGATACG. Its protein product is CAWGTSRNTDT. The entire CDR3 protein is CAWGTSRNTDTQYF.